One sample yielded the 9 T cell receptor beta chains listed below, sequenced in a study of shared clonotypes between healthy human individuals. The assay was immunoSEQ multiplex PCR, and TCRdb's table has in-frame clones only and misses some. The table shows about 1 million clones, with 65% to 75% occurring only once. Sequencing input: memory CD4+ T cells sorted from blood. The subset was: CD45RA-negative fraction. Every receptor here comes from a man younger than 35 in good health.

The J gene is TRBJ2-1, the V gene TRBV19; TRBD2 matches at 9 bases. CDR3 length: 14 residues. V shed 4 bases, J shed 7 bases, and the junction held 5 bases outside the gene matches. From germline, CDR1 is LNHDA and CDR2 SQIVND (reference sequence). Written as DNA, the CDR3 is TGTGCCAGTAGTAGAGGACTAGCGAGTAATGAGCAGTTCTTC. Translating it yields CASSRGLASNEQFF.

This clone occurred a few times. The CDR3 here is CASSFGQGFYNEQFF. The CDR3 DNA reads TGCGCCAGCAGCTTTGGACAGGGCTTCTACAATGAGCAGTTCTTC. The V call is TRBV5-1, the J call TRBJ2-1, with TRBD1 matching 8 bases. This CDR3 contains 15 residues. The J segment lost 3 bases and the V segment lost 2 bases, leaving 4 bases of the junction unmatched. In germline, CDR1 is SGHRS, CDR2 YFSETQ.

CDR3 amino acids: CASSTSQVNTEAFF. The CDR3 DNA is TGTGCCAGCAGCACCTCACAGGTGAACACTGAAGCTTTCTTT. V gene TRBV5-5 combines with J gene TRBJ1-1; D is perhaps TRBD1 (5 bases). The V gene lost 4 bases and the J gene lost 0 bases, with 10 bases spanning the gap. Germline loops: CDR1 SGHKS, CDR2 YYEKEE (reference sequence). This CDR3 contains 14 residues.

The rearrangement uses TRBV2 and TRBJ1-5; TRBD1 agrees at 7 bases. Germline V gene lookup returns CDR1 SNHLY and CDR2 FYNNEI. V lost 7 bases and J lost 5; bases outside the gene matches: 8. The CDR3 spans 14 residues. CDR3 in amino acids: CASTPQGIDQPQHF. The CDR3 nucleotides are TGTGCCAGCACCCCACAGGGGATTGATCAGCCCCAGCATTTT.

The rearrangement links TRBV10-3 to TRBJ1-5, with a tentative D call TRBD1 (6 bases). Trimming removed 5 bases at V and 6 bases at J, with 11 bases between. Germline CDR1 is ENHRY and CDR2 is SYGVKD. The CDR3 is made up of 13 amino acids. CDR3 in DNA: TGTGCCATCAGTAGCCTACAGGGTCAGCCCCAGCATTTT. Its protein is CAISSLQGQPQHF.

The chain joins TRBV6-5 to TRBJ1-5, with 7 positions matching TRBD1. V lost 5 bases and J lost 4; bases outside the gene matches: 8. The CDR3 loop spans 15 amino acids. CDR1 and CDR2 (germline): MNHEY, SVGAGI. The CDR3 reads CASSPAGRGNQPQHF. CDR3 nucleotide sequence: TGTGCCAGCAGTCCGGCCGGCAGGGGGAATCAGCCCCAGCATTTT.

The V call is TRBV5-1, the J call TRBJ1-2; D is unclear. This CDR3 is 14 amino acids long. The V end was cut by 0 bases, the J end by 3 bases, with 9 bases between. Germline lookup yields CDR1 SGHRS and CDR2 YFSETQ. CDR3 nucleotides: TGCGCCAGCAGCTTGGGAGACGACCACTATGGCTACACCTTC. This sequence encodes CASSLGDDHYGYTF.

Only a few counts were recorded for this clone. The genes are TRBV5-4 and TRBJ2-7; 8 nucleotides line up with TRBD2. Germline CDR1 and CDR2: SGHNT and YYREEE (reference sequence). J lost 6 bases, V lost 2 bases, and 7 bases had no gene match. The CDR3 is 14 residues long. CDR3 sequence (DNA): TGTGCCAGCAGCTTCGGGGGGGCGGTTGGCGAGCAGTACTTC. Translated, it gives CASSFGGAVGEQYF.

The chain has TRBV6-1 and TRBJ1-5; D perhaps matches TRBD1 (5 bases). Trimming shortened V by 4 bases and J by 4 bases, and 17 bases separated the two germline ends. The CDR3 is 16 amino acids. Germline CDR1 is MNHNS and CDR2 is SASEGT. CDR3 residues: CASSGSRGGRNQPQHF. The CDR3 DNA reads as TGTGCCAGCAGTGGCTCCCGTGGGGGAAGGAATCAGCCCCAGCATTTT.